The next 9 T cell receptor beta chains were all read from a single sample in a study of T cells in Graves' hyperthyroidism and ophthalmopathy. Amplification yielded TCR beta CDR3 regions, with RNA transcripts as the source. During a first-round RT-PCR of the TCR CDR3, the HTBI primer set was used. TCRdb redid the calling of the multiplex PCR reads with MiXCR, one entry per CDR3 protein. There are approximately 610,000 distinct CDR3 sequences in the sample; roughly 14% occur only once, and about 3.9% lies in the top ten. Sequenced sample: blood. Receptors were obtained from a woman aged 40 to 50 with Graves' ophthalmopathy.

This clonotype was detected many times. The chain joins TRBV15 to TRBJ1-2, with D possibly TRBD1 on 6 matching bases. V lost 2 bases to trimming and J lost 8 bases, with 12 bases between them. The CDR3 runs to 13 residues. The germline gives CDR1 LNHNV, CDR2 YYDKDF (reference sequence). The CDR3 DNA follows: TGTGCCACCAGCAGAACAGGGTGGGAAGGCTACACCTTC. Protein sequence: CATSRTGWEGYTF.

At least ten counts were recorded for this clonotype. The chain combines TRBV28 with TRBJ1-1, with D perhaps TRBD1 (6 bases). Per the germline V gene, CDR1 is MDHEN and CDR2 is SYDVKM. The length of the CDR3 is 15 residues. V was shortened by 2 bases and J by 4 bases, with 14 bases between the two germline ends. CDR3 DNA sequence: TGTGCCAGCAGTTTACCACAGGGAGGGAGCACTGAAGCTTTCTTT. Its translation: CASSLPQGGSTEAFF. Together with reference TRBV28 and TRBJ1-1, the CDR3 gives the full variable domain: DVKVTQSSRYLVKRTGEKVFLECVQDMDHENMFWYRQDPGLGLRLIYFSYDVKMKEKGDIPEGYSVSREKKERFSLILESASTNQTSMYLCASSLPQGGSTEAFFGQGTRLTVV.

Here the CDR3 reads CASRSVGARETQYF. The DNA for the CDR3 is TGTGCCAGCAGGTCGGTGGGGGCGCGGGAGACCCAGTACTTC. The rearrangement uses TRBV6-2 or TRBV6-3 and TRBJ2-5; D perhaps matches TRBD1 (6 bases). Trimming left V 6 bases short and J 5 bases short, with 16 bases between. Per germline, CDR1 MNHEY and CDR2 SVGEGT. The length of the CDR3 is 14 residues.

This clonotype came up many times. For the CDR3, the DNA is TGTGCCAGCAGCCCTGGGACTAGCGGGGCCCTGTACGAGCAGTACTTC. Translation gives CASSPGTSGALYEQYF. The chain links TRBV6-1 to TRBJ2-7; 13 bases agree with TRBD2. J was trimmed by 4 bases and V by 6 bases; bases with no gene match: 9. Germline values: CDR1 MNHNS, CDR2 SASEGT. There are 16 residues in the CDR3.

The chain couples TRBV19 to TRBJ2-7; the D call may be TRBD1 or TRBD2 (5 bases each). The germline V and J ends were trimmed by 6 bases and 6 bases, with 9 bases remaining between them. The CDR3 spans 11 residues. The germline CDR1 and CDR2 sequences are LNHDA and SQIVND (reference sequence). The DNA for the CDR3 is TGTGCCAGTAGGGGGACCCTCGAGCAGTACTTC. Translated: CASRGTLEQYF.

This clonotype was seen more than once but under ten times. The rearrangement joins TRBV19 to TRBJ1-5; tentatively, D is TRBD1 (6 bases). Germline-derived CDR1 and CDR2 are LNHDA and SQIVND (reference sequence). V was clipped by 3 bases and J by 4 bases, with 10 bases between them. The CDR3 contains 14 residues. CDR3 residues: CASSMDRWNQPQHF. The CDR3 DNA sequence: TGTGCCAGTAGTATGGACAGATGGAATCAGCCCCAGCATTTT.

This clonotype was seen at least ten times. This chain links TRBV28 with TRBJ1-1, with D uncertain. Germline-derived CDR1 and CDR2 are MDHEN and SYDVKM. The CDR3 length is 14 residues. The V end lost 5 bases, the J end lost 1 base, and 11 bases lay between the germline ends. As DNA, the CDR3 is TGTGCCAGCAGTCCGCCGTCGACGAACACTGAAGCTTTCTTT. Amino acid sequence: CASSPPSTNTEAFF.

This clonotype has just a few counts. The chain combines TRBV5-1 with TRBJ2-3; 7 nucleotides line up with TRBD1. J lost 2 bases, V lost 4 bases, and 1 base had no gene match. Germline CDR1 is SGHRS and CDR2 is YFSETQ. CDR3 length: 13 residues. CDR3 DNA sequence: TGCGCCAGCAGCGGGACAGCCACAGATACGCAGTATTTT. This gives the protein CASSGTATDTQYF. Drawing the rest from reference TRBV5-1 and TRBJ2-3, the complete variable domain is KAGVTQTPRYLIKTRGQQVTLSCSPISGHRSVSWYQQTPGQGLQFLFEYFSETQRNKGNFPGRFSGRQFSNSRSEMNVSTLELGDSALYLCASSGTATDTQYFGPGTRLTVL.

This clonotype was detected ten times or more. V gene TRBV19 combines with J gene TRBJ1-3; D not certain. CDR1 and CDR2 from the germline V gene are LNHDA and SQIVND (reference sequence). Trimming left V 3 bases short and J 0 bases short, with 12 bases between. The CDR3 has 16 amino acids. This chain's CDR3 is CASSIEGLISGNTIYF. DNA for the CDR3: TGTGCCAGTAGTATCGAAGGCCTGATCTCTGGAAACACCATATATTTT.